One T cell receptor (beta chain) is described in this entry. The V gene lost 1 base and the J gene lost 6 bases, with 13 bases spanning the gap. This CDR3 is built from 13 residues. The V gene's germline CDR1 is GTSNPN and CDR2 SVGIG (reference sequence). This specimen comes from a study of T cell responses to AZD1222 COVID-19 vaccine. Sequenced by immunoSEQ multiplex PCR; TCRdb stores in-frame clones only, minus some. This table has 160,000 or so clones, under 95% appearing once. The chain has TRBV30 and TRBJ2-7; perhaps TRBD2 as D (5 bases). The receptor comes from an adult in good health. The specimen comprised peripheral blood, sampled on day 0 of AZD1222 vaccination. Written as DNA, the CDR3 is TGTGCCTGGAGTGCATCAGAACGGGGCGAGCAGTACTTC. Translated, it gives CAWSASERGEQYF.